These 25 T cell receptor beta chains were sequenced from one sample in a study of CD8 T cells in Susac syndrome. An input of roughly 0.5 to 1 ug of RNA was subjected to reverse transcription using random hexamers. Each CDR3 protein gets one entry after TCRdb re-called the immunoSEQ multiplex PCR reads with MiXCR. The data show some 60,000 distinct CDR3 sequences, around nine tenths seen once. The sequencing sample was made of CD8+ T cells from PBMCs. These receptors were taken from a human donor in good health.

The chain links TRBV7-3 to TRBJ1-1, with 7 bases matching TRBD1. The CDR3 consists of 14 residues. Looked up from germline, CDR1 is SGHTA and CDR2 is FQGTGA. The V gene end was trimmed by 4 bases and the J gene end by 4 bases; junction bases not matched to a gene: 6. CDR3 sequence: CASSSTGLGTEAFF. CDR3 DNA: TGTGCCAGCAGCTCGACAGGGCTCGGCACTGAAGCTTTCTTT.

The rearrangement uses TRBV29-1 and TRBJ1-1, with D unresolved. Germline CDR1 reads SQVTM; CDR2 reads ANQGSEA. V was trimmed by 3 bases and J by 1 base, leaving 6 bases between them. The CDR3 runs 12 residues. CDR3 bases: TGCAGCGTTGACGAACAGAACACTGAAGCTTTCTTT. This translates into CSVDEQNTEAFF.

The V call is TRBV30, the J call TRBJ1-1, with D possibly TRBD1 on 5 matching bases. CDR1 and CDR2 from the germline V gene are GTSNPN and SVGIG (reference sequence). The CDR3 runs to 13 residues. Trimming stripped 4 bases from V and 1 base from J, with 10 bases between. The CDR3 nucleotides are TGTGCCTGGATTGGGGGGGAGAACACTGAAGCTTTCTTT. Its translation is CAWIGGENTEAFF.

The rearrangement links TRBV9 to TRBJ2-1; D is undetermined. CDR1 SGDLS and CDR2 YYNGEE come from the germline V gene. This CDR3 region has 15 residues. Between the trimmed V and J ends, which lost 0 bases and 2 bases, there was a span of 9 bases. CDR3 bases: TGTGCCAGCAGCGTAGATGAACCGGCCTACAATGAGCAGTTCTTC. Translation gives CASSVDEPAYNEQFF.

The chain recombines TRBV3-1 with TRBJ1-2; D gene uncertain. Trimming stripped 0 bases from V and 6 bases from J, with 11 bases between. Germline V gene lookup returns CDR1 LGHDT and CDR2 YNNKEL (reference sequence). The CDR3 contains 14 residues. The chain's CDR3 is CASSQDFMENGYTF. The CDR3 DNA reads TGTGCCAGCAGCCAAGACTTTATGGAAAATGGCTACACCTTC.

The J gene is TRBJ1-1, the V gene TRBV19, with D tentatively TRBD1 (5 bases). Germline-derived CDR1 and CDR2 are LNHDA and SQIVND (reference sequence). V lost 3 bases and J 6 bases, leaving 14 bases between the germline ends. The CDR3 has 14 amino acids. The CDR3 DNA reads TGTGCCAGTAGTATCCCAGGGTTGTTAGCTGAAGCTTTCTTT. Amino acids: CASSIPGLLAEAFF.

The chain is built from TRBV4-3 and TRBJ2-3; 11 positions match TRBD1. The germline V gene has CDR1 LGHNA and CDR2 YSLEER. This CDR3 comprises 18 residues. The trim removed 1 base at V and 4 bases at J, leaving 10 bases unmatched. CDR3: CASSQGYRDRGMSDTQYF. The CDR3 coding sequence is TGCGCCAGCAGCCAAGGGTACCGGGACAGGGGGATGTCAGATACGCAGTATTTT.

V usage is TRBV20-1 and J usage is TRBJ2-5; TRBD2 agrees at 7 bases. The junction had 13 bases not matched to a gene; V was cut back by 5 bases and J by 4 bases. There are 15 residues in the CDR3. The germline CDR1 and CDR2 sequences are DFQATT and SNEGSKA (reference sequence). The CDR3 DNA reads as TGCAGTGCTGTAGGACTAGGACCGGGGCCAGAGACCCAGTACTTC. This sequence encodes CSAVGLGPGPETQYF.

The chain carries TRBV5-1 and TRBJ1-4; TRBD1 agrees at 7 bases. V gave up 0 bases and J gave up 7 bases; unmatched junction bases: 18. The CDR3 runs to 19 residues. The germline V gene encodes CDR1 SGHRS and CDR2 YFSETQ. The CDR3 protein is CASSLADTHRLGQFEKLFF. In nucleotides, the CDR3 is TGCGCCAGCAGCTTGGCCGACACACATCGTTTGGGACAGTTTGAAAAACTGTTTTTT.

This clonotype was recorded once. V and J are TRBV5-5 and TRBJ2-1; TRBD2 agrees at 7 bases. Germline loops: CDR1 SGHKS, CDR2 YYEKEE (reference sequence). The CDR3 has 17 amino acids. Losses at the gene ends were 6 bases for V and 8 bases for J; bases not matched to a gene: 20. The chain's CDR3 is CASTPRPSGVFGYEQFF. CDR3 bases: TGTGCCAGCACCCCGCGACCCAGCGGGGTTTTTGGTTATGAGCAGTTCTTC.

The V and J genes are TRBV28 and TRBJ1-4; D is unclear. Trimming stripped 5 bases from V and 1 base from J, with 11 bases between. The CDR3 extends over 15 amino acids. Germline V gene data show CDR1 as MDHEN and CDR2 as SYDVKM. The CDR3 DNA is TGTGCCAGCAGTAGTCCTATGGAAACTAATGAAAAACTGTTTTTT. This translates into CASSSPMETNEKLFF.

The rearrangement joins TRBV7-9 to TRBJ1-1, with no clear D. Trimming left V 1 base short and J 1 base short, with 7 bases between. The germline CDR1 and CDR2 sequences are SEHNR and FQNEAQ (reference sequence). This CDR3 has 14 residues. This CDR3 is CASSLEAANTEAFF. CDR3 sequence (DNA): TGTGCCAGCAGCTTAGAAGCAGCGAACACTGAAGCTTTCTTT.

The genes are TRBV7-9 and TRBJ2-7, with a tentative D call TRBD1 (5 bases). The CDR3 has 15 residues. The germline gives CDR1 SEHNR, CDR2 FQNEAQ (reference sequence). Between the trimmed V and J ends, which lost 2 bases and 7 bases, there was a span of 18 bases. In nucleotides, the CDR3 is TGTGCCAGCAGCTTAACGTTGGGCAGGGTCTTGGAGCAGTACTTC. Encoded protein: CASSLTLGRVLEQYF.

The chain recombines TRBV15 with TRBJ1-1; 7 bases map to TRBD1. The CDR3 consists of 15 residues. V trimming: 0 bases; J trimming: 6 bases; junction bases outside the gene matches: 7. Germline CDR1 is LNHNV and CDR2 is YYDKDF (reference sequence). The CDR3: CATSRDRAGGAEAFF. CDR3 DNA: TGTGCCACCAGCAGAGATCGGGCAGGGGGAGCTGAAGCTTTCTTT.

V and J are TRBV9 and TRBJ2-7, with unresolved D. This CDR3 region has 14 residues. Between the trimmed V and J ends, which lost 1 base and 7 bases, there was a span of 15 bases. CDR1 is SGDLS, CDR2 YYNGEE, per germline. In nucleotides, the CDR3 is TGTGCCAGCAGCGTAAGTGACGAAAGAGAAGAGCAGTACTTC. Translating gives CASSVSDEREEQYF.

This rearrangement joins TRBV9 to TRBJ1-5, with unresolved D. Germline loops: CDR1 SGDLS, CDR2 YYNGEE. The CDR3 consists of 13 residues. Trimming stripped 1 base from V and 5 bases from J, with 7 bases between. CDR3 region: CASSVSDHQPQHF. CDR3 DNA sequence: TGTGCCAGCAGCGTATCGGACCATCAGCCCCAGCATTTT.

This sequence joins TRBV28 and TRBJ2-1; 8 nucleotides line up with TRBD2. This CDR3 contains 12 residues. J was trimmed by 14 bases and V by 5 bases; bases with no gene match: 8. CDR1 is MDHEN and CDR2 is SYDVKM in the germline V gene. CDR3 protein: CASSLGLGVEFF. CDR3 coding DNA: TGTGCCAGCAGTCTGGGACTAGGGGTGGAGTTCTTC.

This clonotype was detected a few times. This rearrangement joins TRBV5-1 to TRBJ2-1; a possible D gene is TRBD1 (6 bases). The CDR3 sequence is 13 residues long. The V and J ends lost 0 bases and 9 bases respectively, with 10 bases between them. In germline, CDR1 is SGHRS, CDR2 YFSETQ. The DNA for the CDR3 is TGCGCCAGCAGCTTGGAAAACAGGGTTGAGCAGTTCTTC. It is translated as CASSLENRVEQFF.

This clonotype showed up just once. The rearrangement joins TRBV30 to TRBJ2-1, with D perhaps TRBD2 (6 bases). This CDR3 is built from 15 residues. V gave up 8 bases and J gave up 3 bases, with 20 bases separating them. Germline V CDR1 and CDR2: GTSNPN, SVGIG (reference sequence). The CDR3 bases are TGTGCCGGGGTAGACCCGGGACTGTACTACAATGAGCAGTTCTTC. Protein sequence: CAGVDPGLYYNEQFF.

The chain carries TRBV5-6 and TRBJ2-3; the match to TRBD1 covers 10 bases. The germline gives CDR1 SGHDT, CDR2 YYEEEE. The CDR3 has 14 amino acids. V lost 3 bases to trimming and J lost 7 bases; unmatched junction nucleotides: 5. DNA for the CDR3: TGTGCCAGCAGCTCCGACAGGGGGCCCTATACGCAGTATTTT. It translates to CASSSDRGPYTQYF. Variable domain in full (rest from reference TRBV5-6 and TRBJ2-3): DAGVTQSPTHLIKTRGQQVTLRCSPKSGHDTVSWYQQALGQGPQFIFQYYEEEERQRGNFPDRFSGHQFPNYSSELNVNALLLGDSALYLCASSSDRGPYTQYFGPGTRLTVL.

V is TRBV12-3 or TRBV12-4 and J is TRBJ2-7, with D tentatively TRBD1 or TRBD2 (6 bases each). The CDR3 runs 15 residues. V was trimmed by 4 bases and J by 0 bases, leaving 13 bases between them. CDR3 amino acids: CASSWGRGPSYEQYF. The CDR3, as DNA: TGTGCCAGCAGTTGGGGGCGGGGACCCTCCTACGAGCAGTACTTC.

The V call is TRBV5-1, the J call TRBJ2-7; D gene uncertain. V dropped 0 bases and J dropped 2 bases, with 9 bases sitting between them. This CDR3 has 14 residues. Germline V gene lookup returns CDR1 SGHRS and CDR2 YFSETQ. CDR3 coding DNA: TGCGCCAGCAGCTTGGCTGGGTTTCCCTACGAGCAGTACTTC. It is translated as CASSLAGFPYEQYF.

This CDR3 reads CAISEGHEQYF. In DNA form, the CDR3 reads TGTGCCATCAGTGAGGGTCACGAGCAGTACTTC. The chain carries TRBV10-3 and TRBJ2-7, with D unclear. This CDR3 has 11 residues. Trimming removed 2 bases from V and 5 bases from J, with 4 bases in between. The germline gives CDR1 ENHRY, CDR2 SYGVKD.

V gene TRBV7-9 combines with J gene TRBJ1-5, with no clear D. The CDR3 sequence is 12 residues long. V gave up 7 bases and J gave up 5 bases, with 9 bases separating them. The germline gives CDR1 SEHNR, CDR2 FQNEAQ (reference sequence). The CDR3 sequence is CASTDTDQPQHF. In DNA, the CDR3 is TGTGCCAGCACCGACACCGATCAGCCCCAGCATTTT.

This sequence joins TRBV4-1 and TRBJ2-7; D remains ambiguous. Trimming stripped 3 bases from V and 1 base from J, with 10 bases between. CDR3 length equals 14 residues. Germline assignment: CDR1 MGHRA and CDR2 YSYEKL. The CDR3 spells CASSQEEGSYEQYF. In DNA, the CDR3 is TGCGCCAGCAGCCAGGAAGAAGGATCCTACGAGCAGTACTTC.